These 9 T cell receptor beta chains came from one sample sequenced in a study of T cell responses to AZD1222 COVID-19 vaccine. Some clones are missing from TCRdb's copy, which holds only in-frame ones; the method was immunoSEQ multiplex PCR. The sample shows about 70,000 clones, roughly 85% of them seen only once. This material consisted of peripheral blood, taken 28 days after the second AZD1222 dose. These receptors were taken from an adult who received the AZD1222 COVID-19 vaccine.

V gene TRBV18 combines with J gene TRBJ1-2, with 7 bases matching TRBD1. CDR3 size: 14 residues. Per germline, CDR1 KGHSH and CDR2 LQKENI. V shed 3 bases, J shed 1 base, and the junction held 2 bases outside the gene matches. CDR3 residues: CASSPGTDNYGYTF. DNA of the CDR3: TGTGCCAGCTCACCCGGGACAGATAACTATGGCTACACCTTC.

CDR3 residues: CASSYAPGQGHEQYF. The CDR3 DNA is TGTGCCAGCAGCTACGCTCCCGGACAGGGTCACGAGCAGTACTTC. V usage is TRBV5-4 and J usage is TRBJ2-7, with TRBD1 matching over 8 bases. From germline, CDR1 is SGHNT and CDR2 YYREEE (reference sequence). There are 15 residues in the CDR3. The V segment lost 3 bases and the J segment 5 bases; nucleotides outside the gene matches: 10. The full variable domain, in which reference TRBV5-4 and TRBJ2-7 provide the parts outside the CDR3, is ETGVTQSPTHLIKTRGQQVTLRCSSQSGHNTVSWYQQALGQGPQFIFQYYREEENGRGNFPPRFSGLQFPNYSSELNVNALELDDSALYLCASSYAPGQGHEQYFGPGTRLTVT.

In this sample, this clone turned up a few times. This chain links TRBV2 with TRBJ1-1; TRBD1 matches at 7 bases. Germline CDR1 and CDR2: SNHLY and FYNNEI. The CDR3 runs 15 residues. After removal of 6 bases from V and 0 bases from J, the junction contained 7 bases not matched to a gene. The CDR3 loop is CASRTGQAVNTEAFF. CDR3 nucleotides: TGTGCCAGCAGGACAGGACAGGCGGTGAACACTGAAGCTTTCTTT. Supplemented by reference TRBV2 and TRBJ1-1, the full variable domain reads EPEVTQTPSHQVTQMGQEVILRCVPISNHLYFYWYRQILGQKVEFLVSFYNNEISEKSEIFDDQFSVERPDGSNFTLKIRSTKLEDSAMYFCASRTGQAVNTEAFFGQGTRLTVV.

The J gene is TRBJ2-1, the V gene TRBV4-2; TRBD2 matches 8 bases. V shed 0 bases and J 3 bases; nucleotides not matched to a gene: 4. Germline CDR1 and CDR2: LGHNA and YNFKEQ. The CDR3 contains 16 residues. The CDR3 region is CASSQEGGGLYNEQFF. In DNA form, the CDR3 reads TGTGCCAGCAGCCAAGAAGGCGGGGGGCTCTACAATGAGCAGTTCTTC.

This rearrangement joins TRBV13 to TRBJ1-1; no firm D call. This CDR3 is built from 16 residues. Trimming removed 2 bases from V and 2 bases from J, with 15 bases in between. The germline V gene encodes CDR1 PRHDT and CDR2 FYEKMQ (reference sequence). CDR3 residues: CASSLSGSTFNTEAFF. CDR3 nucleotides: TGTGCCAGCAGCTTATCAGGCTCCACATTTAACACTGAAGCTTTCTTT.

This chain connects TRBV27 to TRBJ2-5; D uncertain. Germline assignment: CDR1 MNHEY and CDR2 SMNVEV (reference sequence). The V and J ends lost 1 base and 5 bases respectively, with 14 bases between them. This CDR3 region has 15 residues. Here the CDR3 DNA reads TGTGCCAGCAGTTTATTCGGGTTGGGTCGGGAGACCCAGTACTTC. It codes for CASSLFGLGRETQYF.

The chain uses TRBV30 and TRBJ1-6; no reliable D call. The CDR3 sequence is 13 residues long. With 0 bases removed from V and 12 bases from J, the gap between germline ends came to 12 bases. The germline gives CDR1 GTSNPN, CDR2 SVGIG (reference sequence). The CDR3 here is CAWSVLGGGPLHF. The CDR3 DNA reads TGTGCCTGGAGTGTTCTGGGAGGTGGACCCCTCCACTTT. Supplemented by reference TRBV30 and TRBJ1-6, the full variable domain reads SQTIHQWPATLVQPVGSPLSLECTVEGTSNPNLYWYRQAAGRGLQLLFYSVGIGQISSEVPQNLSASRPQDRQFILSSKKLLLSDSGFYLCAWSVLGGGPLHFGNGTRLTVT.

This clone was found once. The chain combines TRBV6-5 with TRBJ1-3; D not resolved. V shed 3 bases and J shed 4 bases, with 7 bases lying between them. The CDR3 sequence is 13 residues long. From germline, CDR1 is MNHEY and CDR2 SVGAGI. The CDR3 bases are TGTGCCAGCAGTTATACAAACGGAAACACCATATATTTT. This translates into CASSYTNGNTIYF.

The chain recombines TRBV7-9 with TRBJ2-7; 11 bases agree with TRBD2. This CDR3 is 15 amino acids long. Germline CDR1 and CDR2: SEHNR and FQNEAQ (reference sequence). The junction had 3 bases not matched to a gene; V was cut back by 0 bases and J by 5 bases. This CDR3 is CASSLAGLAGNEQYF. CDR3 DNA sequence: TGTGCCAGCAGCTTAGCCGGACTAGCGGGCAACGAGCAGTACTTC. Variable domain in full (rest from reference TRBV7-9 and TRBJ2-7): DTGVSQNPRHKITKRGQNVTFRCDPISEHNRLYWYRQTLGQGPEFLTYFQNEAQLEKSRLLSDRFSAERPKGSFSTLEIQRTEQGDSAMYLCASSLAGLAGNEQYFGPGTRLTVT.